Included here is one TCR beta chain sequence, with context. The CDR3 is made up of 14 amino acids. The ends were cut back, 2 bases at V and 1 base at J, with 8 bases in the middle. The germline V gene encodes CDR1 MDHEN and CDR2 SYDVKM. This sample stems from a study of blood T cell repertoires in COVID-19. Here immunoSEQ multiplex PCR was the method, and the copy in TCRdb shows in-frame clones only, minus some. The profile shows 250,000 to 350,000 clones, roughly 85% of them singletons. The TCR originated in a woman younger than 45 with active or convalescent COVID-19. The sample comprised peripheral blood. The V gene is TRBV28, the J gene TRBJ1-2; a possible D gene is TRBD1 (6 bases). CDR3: CASSLAGVNYGYTF. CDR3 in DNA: TGTGCCAGCAGTTTAGCAGGGGTTAACTATGGCTACACCTTC.